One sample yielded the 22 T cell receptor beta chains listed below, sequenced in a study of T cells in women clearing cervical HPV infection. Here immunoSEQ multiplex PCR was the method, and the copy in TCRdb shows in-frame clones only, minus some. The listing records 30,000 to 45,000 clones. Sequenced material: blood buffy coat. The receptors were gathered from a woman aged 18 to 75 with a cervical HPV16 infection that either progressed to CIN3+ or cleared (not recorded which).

The covered CDR3 bases are TGTGCCAGCAGTATAAACATCTCCGGAAACACC. Translated, it gives CASSINISGNT. The full CDR3 reads CASSINISGNTIYF. The chain joins TRBV6-2 or TRBV6-3 to TRBJ1-3; D is uncertain. Sequencing ends 3 residues short of the CDR3 end; the germline J gene provides the rest. The CDR3 has 14 residues. The germline V and J ends were trimmed by 5 bases and 4 bases, with 12 bases remaining between them. Germline V gene lookup returns CDR1 MNHEY and CDR2 SVGEGT.

The CDR3 DNA, read in part, is TGTGCCAGCAGCTTGGACAGGGGGCGGGGAGGC. Residues: CASSLDRGRGG. The full CDR3 protein is CASSLDRGRGGYTF. The genes are TRBV2 and TRBJ1-2, with 11 bases lining up with TRBD1. The CDR3 is cut off 3 residues early in the read; its end comes from the germline J gene. The CDR3 spans 14 residues. Germline CDR1 reads SNHLY; CDR2 reads FYNNEI.

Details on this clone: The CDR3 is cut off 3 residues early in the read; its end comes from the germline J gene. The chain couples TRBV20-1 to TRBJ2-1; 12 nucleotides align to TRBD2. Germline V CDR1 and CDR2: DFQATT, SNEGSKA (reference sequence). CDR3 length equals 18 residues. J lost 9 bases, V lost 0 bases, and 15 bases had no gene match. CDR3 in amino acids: CSARDDTGLAGPLGEQFF. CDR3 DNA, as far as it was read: TGCAGTGCTAGAGACGATACTGGACTAGCGGGGCCCCTGGGTGAG.

The sequenced CDR3 bases are TGCAGTGCTTGGACAGGGAACACTGAA. Translating gives CSAWTGNTE. The full CDR3 sequence reads CSAWTGNTEAFF. The chain links TRBV20-1 to TRBJ1-1; 7 bases fit TRBD1. The CDR3 end lies 3 residues beyond the end of the read and is filled in from the germline J gene. Per the germline V gene, CDR1 is DFQATT and CDR2 is SNEGSKA (reference sequence). The V segment lost 5 bases and the J segment 1 base; nucleotides outside the gene matches: 1. The CDR3 spans 12 residues.

CDR3 bases read: TGTGCCAGCAGTGCACTGGGGGACTACACCACAGATACG. It encodes CASSALGDYTTDT. The whole CDR3 sequence is CASSALGDYTTDTQYF. The V gene is TRBV28, the J gene TRBJ2-3; TRBD2 matches at 7 bases. The DNA ends 3 residues before the CDR3 does, and the rest of the CDR3 is filled in from the germline J gene. CDR3 length equals 16 residues. CDR1 and CDR2 (germline): MDHEN, SYDVKM. V was pared by 5 bases and J by 2 bases, with 10 bases of the junction left unmatched.

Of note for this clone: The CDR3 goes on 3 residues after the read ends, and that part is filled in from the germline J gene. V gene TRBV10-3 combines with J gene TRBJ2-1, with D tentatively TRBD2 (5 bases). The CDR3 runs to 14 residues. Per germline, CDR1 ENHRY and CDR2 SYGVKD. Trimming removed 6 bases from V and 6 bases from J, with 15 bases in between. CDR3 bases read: TGTGCCATCAGACCCACTAGAGAGGGCAATGAG. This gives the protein CAIRPTREGNE. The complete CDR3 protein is CAIRPTREGNEQFF.

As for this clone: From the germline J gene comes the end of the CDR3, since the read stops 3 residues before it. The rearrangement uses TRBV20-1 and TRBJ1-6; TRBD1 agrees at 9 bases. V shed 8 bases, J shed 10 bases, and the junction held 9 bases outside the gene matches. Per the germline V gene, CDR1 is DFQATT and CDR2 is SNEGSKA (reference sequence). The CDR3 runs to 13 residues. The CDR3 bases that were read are TGCAGTATAGCCGGGACAGGGTCCTCACCC. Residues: CSIAGTGSSP. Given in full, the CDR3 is CSIAGTGSSPLHF.

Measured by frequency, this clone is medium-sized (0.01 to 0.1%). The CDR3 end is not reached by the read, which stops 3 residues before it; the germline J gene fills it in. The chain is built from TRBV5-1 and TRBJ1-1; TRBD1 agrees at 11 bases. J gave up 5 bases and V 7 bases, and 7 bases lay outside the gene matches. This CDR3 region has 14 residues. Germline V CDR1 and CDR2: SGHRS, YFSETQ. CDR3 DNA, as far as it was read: TGCGCCAGCTGGGGGGACAGGGGGAGGACTGAA. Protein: CASWGDRGRTE. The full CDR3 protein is CASWGDRGRTEAFF.

The CDR3 bases that were read are TGTGCCAGCACGAGTCCCGAGAGGGAGACC. Protein sequence: CASTSPERET. The CDR3 reads in full as CASTSPERETQYF. The chain employs TRBV2 and TRBJ2-5; D is unresolved. The CDR3 end falls 3 residues outside the read, so it is completed with the germline J gene. CDR1 is SNHLY, CDR2 FYNNEI, per germline. V lost 7 bases and J lost 5, with 14 bases in between. This CDR3 spans 13 amino acids.

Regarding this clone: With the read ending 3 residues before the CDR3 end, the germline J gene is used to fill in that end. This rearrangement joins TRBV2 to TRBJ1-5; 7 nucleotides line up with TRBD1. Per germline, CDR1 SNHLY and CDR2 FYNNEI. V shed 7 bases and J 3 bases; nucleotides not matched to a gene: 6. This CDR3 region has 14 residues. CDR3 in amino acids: CASKTGSTNQPQHF. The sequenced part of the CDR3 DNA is TGTGCCAGCAAGACAGGGAGTACCAATCAGCCC. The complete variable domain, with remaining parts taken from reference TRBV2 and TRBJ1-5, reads EPEVTQTPSHQVTQMGQEVILRCVPISNHLYFYWYRQILGQKVEFLVSFYNNEISEKSEIFDDQFSVERPDGSNFTLKIRSTKLEDSAMYFCASKTGSTNQPQHFGDGTRLSIL.

CDR3 amino acids: CASSLGRDSYNEQFF. The sequenced CDR3 bases are TGTGCCAGCAGCTTAGGCAGGGACTCCTACAATGAG. This chain connects TRBV11-3 to TRBJ2-1; tentatively, D is TRBD1 (5 bases). The CDR3 end falls 3 residues outside the read, so it is completed with the germline J gene. Between the trimmed V and J ends, which lost 1 base and 0 bases, there was a span of 7 bases. CDR3 length equals 15 residues. Germline-derived CDR1 and CDR2 are SGHNT and YENEEA.

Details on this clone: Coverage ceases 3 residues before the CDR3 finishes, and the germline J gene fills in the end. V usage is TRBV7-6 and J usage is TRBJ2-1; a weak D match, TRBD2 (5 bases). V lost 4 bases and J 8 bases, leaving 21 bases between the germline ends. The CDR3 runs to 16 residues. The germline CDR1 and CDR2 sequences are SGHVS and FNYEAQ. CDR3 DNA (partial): TGTGCCAGCAGCTCACCAAACTATTTAGGAGGAGATGAG. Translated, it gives CASSSPNYLGGDE. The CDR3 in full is CASSSPNYLGGDEQFF.

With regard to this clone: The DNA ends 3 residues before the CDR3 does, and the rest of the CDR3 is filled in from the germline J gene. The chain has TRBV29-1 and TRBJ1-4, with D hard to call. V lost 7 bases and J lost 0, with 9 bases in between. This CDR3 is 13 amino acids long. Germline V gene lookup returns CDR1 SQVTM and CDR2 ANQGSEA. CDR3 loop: CSGRSATNEKLFF. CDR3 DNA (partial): TGCAGCGGCCGCAGTGCAACTAATGAAAAA.

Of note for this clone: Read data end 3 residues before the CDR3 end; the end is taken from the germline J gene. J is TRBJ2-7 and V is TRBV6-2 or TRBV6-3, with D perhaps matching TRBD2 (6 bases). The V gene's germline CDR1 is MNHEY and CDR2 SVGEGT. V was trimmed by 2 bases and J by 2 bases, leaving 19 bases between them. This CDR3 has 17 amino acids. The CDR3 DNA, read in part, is TGTGCCAGCAGTTACCCTGGGGGACTCCAATCGACCTACGAG. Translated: CASSYPGGLQSTYE. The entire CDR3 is CASSYPGGLQSTYEQYF.

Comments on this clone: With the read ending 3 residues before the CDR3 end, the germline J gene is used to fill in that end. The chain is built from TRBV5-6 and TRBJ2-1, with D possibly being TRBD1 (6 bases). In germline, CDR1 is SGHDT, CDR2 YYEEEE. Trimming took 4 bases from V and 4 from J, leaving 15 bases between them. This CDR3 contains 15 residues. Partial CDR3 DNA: TGTGCCAGCAGCGCAACAGGGTGGGGATACAATGAG. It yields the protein CASSATGWGYNE. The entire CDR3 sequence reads CASSATGWGYNEQFF. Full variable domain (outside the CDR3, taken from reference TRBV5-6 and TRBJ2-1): DAGVTQSPTHLIKTRGQQVTLRCSPKSGHDTVSWYQQALGQGPQFIFQYYEEEERQRGNFPDRFSGHQFPNYSSELNVNALLLGDSALYLCASSATGWGYNEQFFGPGTRLTVL.

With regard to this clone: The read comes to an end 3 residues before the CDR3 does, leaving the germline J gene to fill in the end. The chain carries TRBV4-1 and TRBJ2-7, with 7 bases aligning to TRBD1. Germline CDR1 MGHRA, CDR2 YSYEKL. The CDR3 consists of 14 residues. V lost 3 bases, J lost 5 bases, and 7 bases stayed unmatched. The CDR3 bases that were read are TGCGCCAGCAGCCAGAGACAGGGTCTCGACGAG. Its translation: CASSQRQGLDE. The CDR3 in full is CASSQRQGLDEQYF.

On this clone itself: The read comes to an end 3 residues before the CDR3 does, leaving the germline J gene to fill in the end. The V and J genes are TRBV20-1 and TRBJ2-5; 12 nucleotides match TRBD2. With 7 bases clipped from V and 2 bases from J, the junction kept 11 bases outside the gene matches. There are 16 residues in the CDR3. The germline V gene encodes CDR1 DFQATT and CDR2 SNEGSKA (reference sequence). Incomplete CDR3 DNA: TGCAGTGTTGAGCGACTAGCGGGGGCCCTGCAAGAGACC. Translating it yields CSVERLAGALQET. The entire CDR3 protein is CSVERLAGALQETQYF.

CDR3 sequence: CASTKLAVTGELFF. CDR3 DNA (partial): TGTGCCAGCACCAAACTAGCGGTCACCGGGGAG. The V and J genes are TRBV9 and TRBJ2-2; 8 bases agree with TRBD2. The CDR3 end falls 3 residues outside the read, so it is completed with the germline J gene. The CDR3 totals 14 residues. Unmatched junction bases numbered 5, after V lost 6 bases and J lost 4 bases. CDR1 is SGDLS and CDR2 is YYNGEE in the germline V gene.

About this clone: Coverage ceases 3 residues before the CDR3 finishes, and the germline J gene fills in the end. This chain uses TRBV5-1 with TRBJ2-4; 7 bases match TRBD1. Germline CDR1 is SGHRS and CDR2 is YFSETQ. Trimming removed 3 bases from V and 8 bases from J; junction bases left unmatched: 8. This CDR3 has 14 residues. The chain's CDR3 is CASSYRGNVDIQYF. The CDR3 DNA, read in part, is TGCGCCAGCAGCTACAGGGGAAATGTAGACATT.

CDR3 bases read: TGTGCCGGCTCTCCGGACTATAACACCGGGGAG. This codes for CAGSPDYNTGE. The entire CDR3 sequence reads CAGSPDYNTGELFF. The chain uses TRBV30 and TRBJ2-2; a possible D gene is TRBD2 (6 bases). The CDR3 end falls 3 residues outside the read, so it is completed with the germline J gene. Germline CDR1 and CDR2: GTSNPN and SVGIG (reference sequence). The CDR3 totals 14 residues. The ends were cut back, 8 bases at V and 2 bases at J, with 15 bases in the middle.

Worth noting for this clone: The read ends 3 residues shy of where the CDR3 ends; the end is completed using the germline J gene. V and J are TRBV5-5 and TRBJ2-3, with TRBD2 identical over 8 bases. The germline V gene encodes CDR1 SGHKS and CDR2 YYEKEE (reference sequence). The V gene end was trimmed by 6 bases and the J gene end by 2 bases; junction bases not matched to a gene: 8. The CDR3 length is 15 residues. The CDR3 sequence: CASTTGLASTDTQYF. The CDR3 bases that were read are TGTGCCAGCACCACTGGACTAGCATCCACAGATACG.

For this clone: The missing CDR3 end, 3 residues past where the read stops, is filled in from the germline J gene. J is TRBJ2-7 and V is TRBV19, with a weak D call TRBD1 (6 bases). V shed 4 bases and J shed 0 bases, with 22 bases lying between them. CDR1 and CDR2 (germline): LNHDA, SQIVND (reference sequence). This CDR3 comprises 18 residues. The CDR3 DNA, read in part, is TGTGCCAGTAGTACCCATAGTCTGAGGGGGTCGAGCTCCTACGAG. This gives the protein CASSTHSLRGSSSYE. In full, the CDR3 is CASSTHSLRGSSSYEQYF.